A selection of T cell receptor beta chains follows, all from one sample in a study of human thymus T cells. Repertoires were generated with immunoSEQ multiplex PCR, while TCRdb's copy carries only in-frame clones and drops some. In the table there are tens of thousands of clones, roughly 96% of which are singletons. The specimen sequenced was thymus tissue. The receptors shown here come from a girl in the first two years of life with a congenital heart defect but otherwise immunologically healthy. Each CDR3 is given with its conserved first and last residue. A D gene is named only where the DNA matches it firmly. Only some rows state a clone size, as once, few, many or a class for expanded clones.

TGTGCCAGCTCACCCCCGGGGGGGGCAGATACGCAGTATTTT,CASSPPGGADTQYF,TRBV18,TRBD2,TRBJ2-3,-
TGCAGCGTTGAAGATCTACCGACAGGGTCTTATGGCTACACCTTC,CSVEDLPTGSYGYTF,TRBV29-1,TRBD1,TRBJ1-2,-
TGTGCCAGCAGCTTGCCCCCCAAGGTTAGGACACCAAATCAGCCCCAGCATTTT,CASSLPPKVRTPNQPQHF,TRBV5-5,-,TRBJ1-5,-
TGCGCCAGCAGCCAAGATCAGGGGAAATTAACAGAGACCCAGTACTTC,CASSQDQGKLTETQYF,TRBV4-1,-,TRBJ2-5,-
TGTGCCAGCAGTGAGCCCCCACAGGGGCAAGAGACCCAGTACTTC,CASSEPPQGQETQYF,TRBV25-1,TRBD1,TRBJ2-5,-
TGTGCCTACGACCGGGCTGGGGCCAACGTCCTGACTTTC,CAYDRAGANVLTF,TRBV30,-,TRBJ2-6,-
TGTGCCACCAGCAGCGGACAGGCTAGCAATCAGCCCCAGCATTTT,CATSSGQASNQPQHF,TRBV15,TRBD1,TRBJ1-5,-
TGTGCCAGCAGCTGGATCCCCGGGACGAGGCACAATGAGCAGTTCTTC,CASSWIPGTRHNEQFF,TRBV7-6,-,TRBJ2-1,-
TGTGCCAGCAGTTTATGGTCTAGCGGGAGAGGCCAAGAGACCCAGTACTTC,CASSLWSSGRGQETQYF,TRBV28,TRBD2,TRBJ2-5,-
TGCGCCAGCAGCCGGAGACCGAACATGAACACTGAAGCTTTCTTT,CASSRRPNMNTEAFF,TRBV10-2,-,TRBJ1-1,-
TGTGCCAGCAGCTTCGGGCAGGGTGTGAGAGGCTACACCTTC,CASSFGQGVRGYTF,TRBV5-6,-,TRBJ1-2,-
TGTGCCAGTAGTATTCCAGGGTTTGGCTACACCTTC,CASSIPGFGYTF,TRBV19,-,TRBJ1-2,-
TGTGCCAGCAGCTTCCCTCCCACCTTC,CASSFPPTF,TRBV11-2,-,TRBJ1-2,-
TGTGCCAGCAGCTTAGCGTCACTAGCGGGGGATAATGAGCAGTTCTTC,CASSLASLAGDNEQFF,TRBV7-2,TRBD2,TRBJ2-1,once
TGTGCCTGGAGTCCACTGGCGGGGAAGAATACCTCTAGCACAGATACGCAGTATTTT,CAWSPLAGKNTSSTDTQYF,TRBV30,-,TRBJ2-3,-
TGTGCCAGCAGTGACTACGGCACAGAGGGAGGTCAGCCCCAGCATTTT,CASSDYGTEGGQPQHF,TRBV6-4,-,TRBJ1-5,-
TGTGCCAGCAGTTCCCCCTTACTAGCAAACAATGAGCAGTTCTTC,CASSSPLLANNEQFF,TRBV27,-,TRBJ2-1,-
TGTGCCAGCAGCGTGGGTCAGGGGGGGAAAGCTAACTATGGCTACACCTTC,CASSVGQGGKANYGYTF,TRBV9,TRBD1,TRBJ1-2,-
TGTGCCAGCAGTTTCGTGGCAGGGGAGAACTTCTACGAGCAGTACTTC,CASSFVAGENFYEQYF,TRBV28,-,TRBJ2-7,-
TGTGCCAAAAACCCCAAGGCCACAGACAGGGGCCTGAACGAGCAGTACTTC,CAKNPKATDRGLNEQYF,TRBV21-1,-,TRBJ2-7,-
TGTGCCAGCTCACCCACGGGGAAGGAGACCCAGTACTTC,CASSPTGKETQYF,TRBV18,-,TRBJ2-5,-
TGTGCCAGCAGTTTAGCCAAATGGGTCTGGTACGAGCAGTACTTC,CASSLAKWVWYEQYF,TRBV28,-,TRBJ2-7,-